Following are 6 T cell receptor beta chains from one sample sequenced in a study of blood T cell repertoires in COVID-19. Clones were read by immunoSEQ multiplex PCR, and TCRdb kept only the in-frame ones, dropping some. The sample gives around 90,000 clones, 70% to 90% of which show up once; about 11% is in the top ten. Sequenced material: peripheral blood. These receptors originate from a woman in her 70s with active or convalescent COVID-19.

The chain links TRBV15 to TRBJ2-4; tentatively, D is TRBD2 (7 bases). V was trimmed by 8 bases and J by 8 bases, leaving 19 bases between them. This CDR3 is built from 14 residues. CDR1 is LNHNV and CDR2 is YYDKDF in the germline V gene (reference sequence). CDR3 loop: CATSYSGGGDIQYF. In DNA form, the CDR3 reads TGTGCCACCTCTTATTCGGGGGGCGGGGACATTCAGTACTTC. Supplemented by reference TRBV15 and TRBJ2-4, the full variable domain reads DAMVIQNPRYQVTQFGKPVTLSCSQTLNHNVMYWYQQKSSQAPKLLFHYYDKDFNNEADTPDNFQSRRPNTSFCFLDIRSPGLGDTAMYLCATSYSGGGDIQYFGAGTRLSVL.

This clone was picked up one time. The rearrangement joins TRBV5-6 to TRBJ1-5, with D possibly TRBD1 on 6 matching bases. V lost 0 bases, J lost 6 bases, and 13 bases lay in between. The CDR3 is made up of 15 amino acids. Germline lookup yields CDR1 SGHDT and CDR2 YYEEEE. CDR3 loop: CASSLGQATGQPQHF. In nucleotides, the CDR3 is TGTGCCAGCAGCTTGGGACAGGCTACTGGTCAGCCCCAGCATTTT.

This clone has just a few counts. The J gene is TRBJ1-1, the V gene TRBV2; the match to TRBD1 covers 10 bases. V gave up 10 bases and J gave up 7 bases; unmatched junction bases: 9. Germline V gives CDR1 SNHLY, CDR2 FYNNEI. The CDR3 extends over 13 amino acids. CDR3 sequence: CATRDRGFGEAFF. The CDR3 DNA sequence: TGTGCCACCAGGGACAGGGGCTTCGGTGAAGCTTTCTTT.

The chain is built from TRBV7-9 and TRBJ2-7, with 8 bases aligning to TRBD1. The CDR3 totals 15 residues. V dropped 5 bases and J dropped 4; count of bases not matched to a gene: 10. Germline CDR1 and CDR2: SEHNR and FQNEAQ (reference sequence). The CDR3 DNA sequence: TGTGCCAGCAGCCCGGACACCGGGACAGGATACGAGCAGTACTTC. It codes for CASSPDTGTGYEQYF.

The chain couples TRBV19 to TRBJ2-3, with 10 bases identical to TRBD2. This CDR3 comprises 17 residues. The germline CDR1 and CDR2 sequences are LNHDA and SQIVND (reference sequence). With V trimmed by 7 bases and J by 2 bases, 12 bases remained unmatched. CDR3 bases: TGTGCCAGTATCTCCTCCGGGCTAGCGGGGGCCACAGATACGCAGTATTTT. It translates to CASISSGLAGATDTQYF.

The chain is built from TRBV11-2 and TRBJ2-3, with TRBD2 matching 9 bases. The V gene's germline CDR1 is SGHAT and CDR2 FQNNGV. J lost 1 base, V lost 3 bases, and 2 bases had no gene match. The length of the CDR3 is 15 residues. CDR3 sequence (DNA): TGTGCCAGCAGCTTTAGCGGGGGTGGCACAGATACGCAGTATTTT. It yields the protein CASSFSGGGTDTQYF.